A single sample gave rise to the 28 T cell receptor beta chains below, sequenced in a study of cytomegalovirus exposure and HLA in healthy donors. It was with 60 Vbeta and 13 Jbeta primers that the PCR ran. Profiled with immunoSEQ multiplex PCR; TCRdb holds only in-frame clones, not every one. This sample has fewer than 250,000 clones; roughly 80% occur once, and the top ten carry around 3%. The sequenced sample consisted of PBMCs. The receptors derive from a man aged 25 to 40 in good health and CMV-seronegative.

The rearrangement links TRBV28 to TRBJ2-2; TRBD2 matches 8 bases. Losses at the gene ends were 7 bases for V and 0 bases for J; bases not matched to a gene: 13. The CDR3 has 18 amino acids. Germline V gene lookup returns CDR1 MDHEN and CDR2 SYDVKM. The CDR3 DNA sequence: TGTGCCAGCATCAGTGTAGCGGGGTTATACCCGAACACCGGGGAGCTGTTTTTT. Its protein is CASISVAGLYPNTGELFF.

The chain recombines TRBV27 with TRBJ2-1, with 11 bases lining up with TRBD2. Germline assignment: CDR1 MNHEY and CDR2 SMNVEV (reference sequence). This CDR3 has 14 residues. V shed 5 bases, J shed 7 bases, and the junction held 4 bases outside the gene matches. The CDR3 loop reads CASSGPSGRNEQFF. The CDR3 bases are TGTGCCAGCAGTGGTCCTAGCGGGAGGAATGAGCAGTTCTTC.

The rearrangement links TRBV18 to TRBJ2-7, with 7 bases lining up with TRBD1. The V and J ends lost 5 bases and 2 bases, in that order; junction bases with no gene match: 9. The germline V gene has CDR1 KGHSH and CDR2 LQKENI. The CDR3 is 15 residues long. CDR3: CASSSSGQAPYEQYF. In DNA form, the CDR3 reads TGTGCCAGCTCATCAAGCGGACAGGCCCCCTACGAGCAGTACTTC.

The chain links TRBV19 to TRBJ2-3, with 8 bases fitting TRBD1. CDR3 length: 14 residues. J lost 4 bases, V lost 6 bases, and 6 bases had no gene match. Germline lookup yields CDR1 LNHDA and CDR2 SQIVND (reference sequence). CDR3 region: CASRTDRVSDTQYF. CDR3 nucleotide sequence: TGTGCCAGTAGAACGGACAGGGTCTCAGATACGCAGTATTTT. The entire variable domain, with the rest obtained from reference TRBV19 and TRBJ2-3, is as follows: DGGITQSPKYLFRKEGQNVTLSCEQNLNHDAMYWYRQDPGQGLRLIYYSQIVNDFQKGDIAEGYSVSREKKESFPLTVTSAQKNPTAFYLCASRTDRVSDTQYFGPGTRLTVL.

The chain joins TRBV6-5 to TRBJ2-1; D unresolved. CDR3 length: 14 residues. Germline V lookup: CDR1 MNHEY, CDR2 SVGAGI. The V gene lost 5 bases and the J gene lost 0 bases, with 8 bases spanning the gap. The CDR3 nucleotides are TGTGCCAGCAGTGAGGCTAGCTCCTACAATGAGCAGTTCTTC. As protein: CASSEASSYNEQFF.

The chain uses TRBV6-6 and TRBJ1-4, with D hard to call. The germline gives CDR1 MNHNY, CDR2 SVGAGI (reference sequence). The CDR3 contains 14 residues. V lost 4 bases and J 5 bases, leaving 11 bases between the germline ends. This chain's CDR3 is CASSFPGSNEKLFF. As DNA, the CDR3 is TGTGCCAGCAGTTTCCCCGGGTCGAATGAAAAACTGTTTTTT.

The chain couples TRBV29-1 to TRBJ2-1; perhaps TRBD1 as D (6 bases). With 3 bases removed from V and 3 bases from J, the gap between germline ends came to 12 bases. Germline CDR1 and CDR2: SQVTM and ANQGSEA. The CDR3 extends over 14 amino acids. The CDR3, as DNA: TGCAGCGTTGACTCGTTAGGGGGCTACAATGAGCAGTTCTTC. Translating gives CSVDSLGGYNEQFF.

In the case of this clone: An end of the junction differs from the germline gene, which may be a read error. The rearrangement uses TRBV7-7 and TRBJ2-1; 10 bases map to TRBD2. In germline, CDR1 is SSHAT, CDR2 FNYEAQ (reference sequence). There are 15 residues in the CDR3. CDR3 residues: CASSLGTSGVNEQFF. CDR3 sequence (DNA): TGTGCTAGCAGCTTAGGAACTAGCGGGGTAAATGAGCAGTTCTTC. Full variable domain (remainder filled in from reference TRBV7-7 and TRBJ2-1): GAGVSQSPRYKVTKRGQDVTLRCDPISSHATLYWYQQALGQGPEFLTYFNYEAQPDKSGLPSDRFSAERPEGSISTLTIQRTEQRDSAMYRCASSLGTSGVNEQFFGPGTRLTVL.

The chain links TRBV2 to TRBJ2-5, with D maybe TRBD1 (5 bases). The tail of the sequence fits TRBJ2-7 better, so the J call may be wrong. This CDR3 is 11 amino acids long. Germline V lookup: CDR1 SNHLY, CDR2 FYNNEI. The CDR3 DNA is TGTGCCAGCAGTAAGGGGCTCGAGCAGTACTTC. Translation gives CASSKGLEQYF.

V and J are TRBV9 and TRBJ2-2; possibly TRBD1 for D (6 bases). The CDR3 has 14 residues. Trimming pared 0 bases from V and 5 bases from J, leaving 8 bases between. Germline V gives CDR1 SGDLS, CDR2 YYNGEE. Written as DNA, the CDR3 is TGTGCCAGCAGCGTAGGGACAGCTACCGGGGAGCTGTTTTTT. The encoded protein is CASSVGTATGELFF.

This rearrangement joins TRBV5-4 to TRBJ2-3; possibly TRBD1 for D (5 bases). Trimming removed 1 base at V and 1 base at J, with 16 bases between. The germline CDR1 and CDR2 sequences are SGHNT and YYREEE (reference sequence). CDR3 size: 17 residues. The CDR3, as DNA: TGTGCCAGCAGCTTGTTCGTGGGGCAGTGGGGCACAGATACGCAGTATTTT. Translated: CASSLFVGQWGTDTQYF.

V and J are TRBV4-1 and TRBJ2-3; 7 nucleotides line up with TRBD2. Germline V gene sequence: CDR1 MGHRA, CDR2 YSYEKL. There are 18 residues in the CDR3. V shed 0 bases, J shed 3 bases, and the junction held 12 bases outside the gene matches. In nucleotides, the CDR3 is TGCGCCAGCAGCCAAGATGATACCGGGGGGACCGGAACAGATACGCAGTATTTT. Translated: CASSQDDTGGTGTDTQYF.

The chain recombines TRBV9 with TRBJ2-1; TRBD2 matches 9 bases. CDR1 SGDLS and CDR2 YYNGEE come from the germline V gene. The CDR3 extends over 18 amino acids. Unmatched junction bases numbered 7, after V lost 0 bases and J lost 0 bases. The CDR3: CASSVAGLALSSYNEQFF. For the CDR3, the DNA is TGTGCCAGCAGCGTAGCAGGACTAGCGCTGAGCTCCTACAATGAGCAGTTCTTC.

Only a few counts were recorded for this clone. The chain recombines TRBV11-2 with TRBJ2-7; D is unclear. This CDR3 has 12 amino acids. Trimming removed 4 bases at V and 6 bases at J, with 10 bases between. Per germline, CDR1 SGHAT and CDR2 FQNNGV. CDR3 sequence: CASSSLVREQYF. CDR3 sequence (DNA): TGTGCCAGCAGCTCTCTAGTACGCGAGCAGTACTTC.

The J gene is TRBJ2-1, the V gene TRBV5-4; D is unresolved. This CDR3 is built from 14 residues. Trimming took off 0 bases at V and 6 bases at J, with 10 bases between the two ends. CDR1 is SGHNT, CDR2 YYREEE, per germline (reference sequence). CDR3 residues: CASSLAVVGNEQFF. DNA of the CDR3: TGTGCCAGCAGCTTGGCGGTGGTTGGCAATGAGCAGTTCTTC.

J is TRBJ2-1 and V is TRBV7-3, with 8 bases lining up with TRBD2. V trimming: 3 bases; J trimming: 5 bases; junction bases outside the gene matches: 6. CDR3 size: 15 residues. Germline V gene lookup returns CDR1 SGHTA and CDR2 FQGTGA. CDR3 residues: CASSLIGGANNEQFF. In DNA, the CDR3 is TGTGCCAGCAGCTTGATCGGGGGGGCAAACAATGAGCAGTTCTTC.

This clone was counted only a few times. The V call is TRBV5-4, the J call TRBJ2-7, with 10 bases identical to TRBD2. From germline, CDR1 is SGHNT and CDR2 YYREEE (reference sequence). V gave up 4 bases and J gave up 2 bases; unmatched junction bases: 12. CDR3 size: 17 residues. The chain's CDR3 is CASSPQAAGGNPYEQYF. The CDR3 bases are TGTGCCAGCAGCCCCCAGGCAGCGGGGGGGAACCCCTACGAGCAGTACTTC.

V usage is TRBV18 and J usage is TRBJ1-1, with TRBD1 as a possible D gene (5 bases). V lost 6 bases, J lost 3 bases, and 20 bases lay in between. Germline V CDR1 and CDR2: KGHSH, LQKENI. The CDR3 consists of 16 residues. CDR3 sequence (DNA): TGTGCCAGCTCCCCAATCCGACAGCTTACGTACACTGAAGCTTTCTTT. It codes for CASSPIRQLTYTEAFF. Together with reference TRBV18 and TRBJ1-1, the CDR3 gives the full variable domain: NAGVMQNPRHLVRRRGQEARLRCSPMKGHSHVYWYRQLPEEGLKFMVYLQKENIIDESGMPKERFSAEFPKEGPSILRIQQVVRGDSAAYFCASSPIRQLTYTEAFFGQGTRLTVV.

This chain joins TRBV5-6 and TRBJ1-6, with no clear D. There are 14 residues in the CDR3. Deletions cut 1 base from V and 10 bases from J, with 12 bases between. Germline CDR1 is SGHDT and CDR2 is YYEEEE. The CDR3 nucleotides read TGTGCCAGCAGCTTGTACGGGATGGGATCACCCCTCCACTTT. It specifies CASSLYGMGSPLHF. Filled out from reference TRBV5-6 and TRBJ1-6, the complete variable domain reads DAGVTQSPTHLIKTRGQQVTLRCSPKSGHDTVSWYQQALGQGPQFIFQYYEEEERQRGNFPDRFSGHQFPNYSSELNVNALLLGDSALYLCASSLYGMGSPLHFGNGTRLTVT.

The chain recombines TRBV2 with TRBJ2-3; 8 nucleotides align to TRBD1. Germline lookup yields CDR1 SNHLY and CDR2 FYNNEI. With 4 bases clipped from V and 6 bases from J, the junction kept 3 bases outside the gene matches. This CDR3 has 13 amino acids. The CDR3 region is CASSATGADTQYF. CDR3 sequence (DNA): TGTGCCAGCAGTGCGACAGGGGCGGATACGCAGTATTTT.

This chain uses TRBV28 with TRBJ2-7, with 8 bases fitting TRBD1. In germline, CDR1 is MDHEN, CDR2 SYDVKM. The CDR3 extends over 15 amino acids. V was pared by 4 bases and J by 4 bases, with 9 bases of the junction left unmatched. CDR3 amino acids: CASSSVQGAVYEQYF. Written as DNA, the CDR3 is TGTGCCAGCAGTTCGGTGCAGGGGGCGGTGTACGAGCAGTACTTC.

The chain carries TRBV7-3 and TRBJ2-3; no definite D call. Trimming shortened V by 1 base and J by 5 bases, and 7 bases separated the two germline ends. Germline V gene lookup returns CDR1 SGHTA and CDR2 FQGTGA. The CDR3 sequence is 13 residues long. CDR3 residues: CASSLKNRDTQYF. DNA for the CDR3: TGTGCCAGCAGCTTAAAGAACAGAGATACGCAGTATTTT.

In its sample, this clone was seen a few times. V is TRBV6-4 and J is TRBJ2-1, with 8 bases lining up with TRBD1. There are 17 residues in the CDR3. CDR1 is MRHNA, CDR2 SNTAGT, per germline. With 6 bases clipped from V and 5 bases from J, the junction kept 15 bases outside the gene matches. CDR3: CASRRAGGPGTHNEQFF. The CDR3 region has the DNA TGTGCCAGCAGGAGAGCAGGGGGCCCAGGAACACACAATGAGCAGTTCTTC.

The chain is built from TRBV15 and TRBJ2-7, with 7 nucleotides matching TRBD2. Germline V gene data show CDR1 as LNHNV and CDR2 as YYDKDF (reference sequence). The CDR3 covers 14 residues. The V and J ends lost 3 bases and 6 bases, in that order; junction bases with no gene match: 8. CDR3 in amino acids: CATSRRWGEGEQYF. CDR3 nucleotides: TGTGCCACCAGCAGGAGGTGGGGGGAGGGCGAGCAGTACTTC.

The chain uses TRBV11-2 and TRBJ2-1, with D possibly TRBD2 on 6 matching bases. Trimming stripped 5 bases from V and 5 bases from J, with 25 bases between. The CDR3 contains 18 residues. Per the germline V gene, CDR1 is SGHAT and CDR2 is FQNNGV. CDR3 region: CASSPSGLTLFLNNEQFF. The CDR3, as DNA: TGTGCCAGCAGCCCCTCAGGACTAACTTTATTCCTTAACAATGAGCAGTTCTTC.

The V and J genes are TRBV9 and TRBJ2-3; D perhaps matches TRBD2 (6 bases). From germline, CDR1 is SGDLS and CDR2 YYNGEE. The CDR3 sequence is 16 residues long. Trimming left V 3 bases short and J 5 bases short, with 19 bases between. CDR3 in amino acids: CASSGPGLHPGDTQYF. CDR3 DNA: TGTGCCAGCAGCGGACCGGGACTGCACCCCGGAGATACGCAGTATTTT. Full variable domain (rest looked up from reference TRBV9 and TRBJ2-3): DSGVTQTPKHLITATGQRVTLRCSPRSGDLSVYWYQQSLDQGLQFLIQYYNGEERAKGNILERFSAQQFPDLHSELNLSSLELGDSALYFCASSGPGLHPGDTQYFGPGTRLTVL.

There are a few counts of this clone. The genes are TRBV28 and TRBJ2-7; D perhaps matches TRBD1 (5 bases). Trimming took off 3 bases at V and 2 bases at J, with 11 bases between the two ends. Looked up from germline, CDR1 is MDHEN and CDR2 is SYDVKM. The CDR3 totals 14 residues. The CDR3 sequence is CASSFVDSPYEQYF. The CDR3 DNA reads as TGTGCCAGCAGTTTCGTCGACAGTCCCTACGAGCAGTACTTC.

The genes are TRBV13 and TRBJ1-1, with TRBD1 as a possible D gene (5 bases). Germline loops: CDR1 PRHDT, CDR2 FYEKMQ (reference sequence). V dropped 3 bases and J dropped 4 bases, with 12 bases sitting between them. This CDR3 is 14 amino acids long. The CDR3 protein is CASSLGGRSTEAFF. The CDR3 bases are TGTGCCAGCAGCTTGGGGGGGAGGAGCACTGAAGCTTTCTTT.